This T cell receptor (beta chain) was sequenced for a study of blood T cell repertoires in COVID-19. Turning to the study itself: The United States, Italy and Spain provided the acute and convalescent COVID-19 samples. Sample material is recorded as cDNA or gDNA derived from T cells, B-cell-depleted T cells, or PBMCs.

Germline-derived CDR1 and CDR2 are MNHNY and SVGAGI (reference sequence). The CDR3 contains 15 residues. V lost 0 bases and J lost 3, with 11 bases in between. This clone was seen only a few times. Original methodology: By means of reference gene primer amplification, nucleated cell counts were estimated. Sequenced by immunoSEQ multiplex PCR; TCRdb stores in-frame clones only, minus some. V, J and clone size derive from that table, while D and trimming were established from the DNA sequence. The data hold over 250,000 clones, with 60% to 75% observed a single time. The sequencing input was peripheral blood. V usage is TRBV6-6 and J usage is TRBJ1-1, with D possibly matching TRBD1 (5 bases). This sequence originates from a woman aged 80 or over with acute or convalescent COVID-19. DNA for the CDR3: TGTGCCAGCAGTTACTCGCGGGACGGGGACACTGAAGCTTTCTTT. Translation gives CASSYSRDGDTEAFF.